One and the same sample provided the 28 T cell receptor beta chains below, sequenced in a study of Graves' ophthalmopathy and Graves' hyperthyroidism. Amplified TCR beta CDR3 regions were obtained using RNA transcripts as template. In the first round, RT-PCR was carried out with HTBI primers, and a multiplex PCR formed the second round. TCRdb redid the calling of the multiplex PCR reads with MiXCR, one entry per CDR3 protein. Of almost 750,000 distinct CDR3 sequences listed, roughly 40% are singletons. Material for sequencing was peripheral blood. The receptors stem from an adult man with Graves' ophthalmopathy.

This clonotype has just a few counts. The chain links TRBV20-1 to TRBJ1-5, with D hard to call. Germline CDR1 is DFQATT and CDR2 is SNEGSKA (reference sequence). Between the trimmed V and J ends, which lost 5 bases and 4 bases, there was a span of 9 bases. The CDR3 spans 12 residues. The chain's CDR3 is CSARIFNQPQHF. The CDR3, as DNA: TGCAGTGCTCGTATCTTTAATCAGCCCCAGCATTTT.

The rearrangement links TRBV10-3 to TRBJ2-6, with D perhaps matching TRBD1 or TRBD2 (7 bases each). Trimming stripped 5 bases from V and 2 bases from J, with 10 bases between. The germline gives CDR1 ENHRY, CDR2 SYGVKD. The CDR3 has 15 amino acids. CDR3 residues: CAISSGGAGANVLTF. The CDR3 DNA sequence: TGTGCCATCAGTTCAGGGGGGGCTGGGGCCAACGTCCTGACTTTC.

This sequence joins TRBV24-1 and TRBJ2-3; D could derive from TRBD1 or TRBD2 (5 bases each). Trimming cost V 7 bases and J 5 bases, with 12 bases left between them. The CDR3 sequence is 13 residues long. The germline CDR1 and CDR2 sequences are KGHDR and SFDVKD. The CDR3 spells CATRYGAKDTQYF. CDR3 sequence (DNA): TGTGCCACCAGATACGGGGCGAAAGATACGCAGTATTTT.

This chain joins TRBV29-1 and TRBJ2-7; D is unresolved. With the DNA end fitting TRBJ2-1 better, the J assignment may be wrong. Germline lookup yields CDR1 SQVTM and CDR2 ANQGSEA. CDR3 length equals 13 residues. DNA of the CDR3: TGCAGCGTTGGGCTAGTTAGCCACAATGAGCAGTTCTTC. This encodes CSVGLVSHNEQFF.

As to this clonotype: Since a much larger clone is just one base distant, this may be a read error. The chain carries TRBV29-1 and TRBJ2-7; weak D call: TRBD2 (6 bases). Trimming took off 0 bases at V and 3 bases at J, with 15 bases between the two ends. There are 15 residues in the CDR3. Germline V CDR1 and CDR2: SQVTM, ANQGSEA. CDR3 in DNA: TGCAGCGTTGAAGATAACGGGGGAAGGTTCTACGAGCAGTACTTC. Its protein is CSVEDNGGRFYEQYF.

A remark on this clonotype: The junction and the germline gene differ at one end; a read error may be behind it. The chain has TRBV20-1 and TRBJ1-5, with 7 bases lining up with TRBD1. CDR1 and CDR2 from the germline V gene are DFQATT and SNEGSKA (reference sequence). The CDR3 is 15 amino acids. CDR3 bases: TGCAGTGCTCACCGGACAGGAGAAAGTAATCAGCTCCAGCATTTT. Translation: CSAHRTGESNQLQHF.

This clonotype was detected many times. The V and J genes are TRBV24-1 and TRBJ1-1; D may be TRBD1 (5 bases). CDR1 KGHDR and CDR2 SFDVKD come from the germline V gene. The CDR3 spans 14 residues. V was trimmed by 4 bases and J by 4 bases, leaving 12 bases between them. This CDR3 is CATSEGLSGTEAFF. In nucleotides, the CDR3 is TGTGCCACCAGTGAGGGACTGTCGGGCACTGAAGCTTTCTTT.

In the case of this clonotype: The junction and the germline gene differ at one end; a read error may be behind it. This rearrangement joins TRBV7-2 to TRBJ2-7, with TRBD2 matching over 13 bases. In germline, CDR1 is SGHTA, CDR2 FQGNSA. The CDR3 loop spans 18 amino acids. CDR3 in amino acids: CASSLPGLAGTAPREQYF. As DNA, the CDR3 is TGTGCTAGCAGCTTACCGGGACTAGCGGGAACTGCGCCCCGCGAGCAGTACTTC.

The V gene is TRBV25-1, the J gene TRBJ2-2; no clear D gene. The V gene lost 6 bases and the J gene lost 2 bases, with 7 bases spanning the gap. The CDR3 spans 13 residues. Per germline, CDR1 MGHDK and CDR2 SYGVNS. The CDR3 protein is CASRNVNTGELFF. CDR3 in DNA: TGTGCCAGCAGAAACGTCAACACCGGGGAGCTGTTTTTT.

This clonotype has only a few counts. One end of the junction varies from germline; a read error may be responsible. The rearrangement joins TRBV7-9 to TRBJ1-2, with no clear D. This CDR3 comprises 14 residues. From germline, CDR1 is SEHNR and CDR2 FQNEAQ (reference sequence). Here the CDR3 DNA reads TGTGCCAGCAGTTTAGGGCGAGGAGGGTTTGGCTACACCTTC. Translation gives CASSLGRGGFGYTF.

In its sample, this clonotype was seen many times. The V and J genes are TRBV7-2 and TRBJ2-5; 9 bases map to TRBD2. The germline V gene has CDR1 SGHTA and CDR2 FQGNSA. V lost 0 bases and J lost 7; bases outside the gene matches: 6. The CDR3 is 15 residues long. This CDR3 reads CASSLAAGGSWTQYF. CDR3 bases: TGTGCCAGCAGCTTAGCAGCGGGGGGCTCGTGGACCCAGTACTTC.

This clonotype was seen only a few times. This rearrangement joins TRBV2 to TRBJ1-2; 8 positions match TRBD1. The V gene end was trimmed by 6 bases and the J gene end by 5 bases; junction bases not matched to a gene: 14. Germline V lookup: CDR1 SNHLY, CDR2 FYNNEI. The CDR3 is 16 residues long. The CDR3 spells CASSLTLQGDSYGYTF. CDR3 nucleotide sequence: TGTGCCAGCAGCTTAACTCTACAGGGGGATAGTTATGGCTACACCTTC.

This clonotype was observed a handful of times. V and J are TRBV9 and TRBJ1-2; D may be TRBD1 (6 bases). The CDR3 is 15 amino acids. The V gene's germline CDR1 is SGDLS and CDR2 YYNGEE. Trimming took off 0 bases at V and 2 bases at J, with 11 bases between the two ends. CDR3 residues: CASSVATGWNYGYTF. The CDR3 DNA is TGTGCCAGCAGCGTAGCTACAGGGTGGAACTATGGCTACACCTTC. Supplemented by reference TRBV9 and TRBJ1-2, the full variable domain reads DSGVTQTPKHLITATGQRVTLRCSPRSGDLSVYWYQQSLDQGLQFLIQYYNGEERAKGNILERFSAQQFPDLHSELNLSSLELGDSALYFCASSVATGWNYGYTFGSGTRLTVV.

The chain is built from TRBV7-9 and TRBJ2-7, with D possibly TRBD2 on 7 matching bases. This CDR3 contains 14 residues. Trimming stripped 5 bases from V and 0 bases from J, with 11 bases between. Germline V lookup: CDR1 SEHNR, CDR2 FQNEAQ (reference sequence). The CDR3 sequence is CASSIRGGSYEQYF. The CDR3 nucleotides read TGTGCCAGCAGCATAAGGGGGGGCTCCTACGAGCAGTACTTC.

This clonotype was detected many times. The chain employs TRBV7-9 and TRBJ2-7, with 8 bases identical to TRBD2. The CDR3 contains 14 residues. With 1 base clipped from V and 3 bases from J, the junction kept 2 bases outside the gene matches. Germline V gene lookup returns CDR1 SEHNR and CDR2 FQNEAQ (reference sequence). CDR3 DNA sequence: TGTGCCAGCAGCTTAGGACTAGCGAACTACGAGCAGTACTTC. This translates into CASSLGLANYEQYF.

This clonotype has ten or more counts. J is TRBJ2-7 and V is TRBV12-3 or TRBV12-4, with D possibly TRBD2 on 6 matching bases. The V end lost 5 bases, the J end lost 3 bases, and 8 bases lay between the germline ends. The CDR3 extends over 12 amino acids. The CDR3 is CASSGGDYEQYF. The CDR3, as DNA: TGTGCCAGCAGTGGAGGGGACTACGAGCAGTACTTC.

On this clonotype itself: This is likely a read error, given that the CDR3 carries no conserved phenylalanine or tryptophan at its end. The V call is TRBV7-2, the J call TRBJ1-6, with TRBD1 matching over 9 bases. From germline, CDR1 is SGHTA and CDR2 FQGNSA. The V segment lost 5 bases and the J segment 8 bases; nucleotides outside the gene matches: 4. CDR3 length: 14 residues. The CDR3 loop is CASSQRTGDSPLHV. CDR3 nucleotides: TGTGCCAGCAGCCAGAGGACAGGGGATTCACCCCTCCACGTT.

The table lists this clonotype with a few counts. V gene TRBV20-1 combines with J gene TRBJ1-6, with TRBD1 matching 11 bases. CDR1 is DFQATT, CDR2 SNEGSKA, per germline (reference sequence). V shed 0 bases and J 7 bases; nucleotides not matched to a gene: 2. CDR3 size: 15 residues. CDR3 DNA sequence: TGCAGTGCTAGAGAGTGGGACAGGGGGAATTCACCCCTCCACTTT. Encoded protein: CSAREWDRGNSPLHF.

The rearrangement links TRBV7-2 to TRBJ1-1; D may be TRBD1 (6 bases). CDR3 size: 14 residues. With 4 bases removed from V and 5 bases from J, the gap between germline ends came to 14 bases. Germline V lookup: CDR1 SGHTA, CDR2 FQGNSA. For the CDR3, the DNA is TGTGCCAGCAGCTCGGGACCTACAGGGACTGAAGCTTTCTTT. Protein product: CASSSGPTGTEAFF.

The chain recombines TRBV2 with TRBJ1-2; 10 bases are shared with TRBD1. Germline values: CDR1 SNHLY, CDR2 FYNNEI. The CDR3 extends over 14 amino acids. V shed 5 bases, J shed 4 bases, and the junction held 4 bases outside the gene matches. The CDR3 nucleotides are TGTGCCAGCAGTTGGGGACAGGGGTCCTATGGCTACACCTTC. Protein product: CASSWGQGSYGYTF. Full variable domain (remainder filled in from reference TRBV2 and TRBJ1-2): EPEVTQTPSHQVTQMGQEVILRCVPISNHLYFYWYRQILGQKVEFLVSFYNNEISEKSEIFDDQFSVERPDGSNFTLKIRSTKLEDSAMYFCASSWGQGSYGYTFGSGTRLTVV.

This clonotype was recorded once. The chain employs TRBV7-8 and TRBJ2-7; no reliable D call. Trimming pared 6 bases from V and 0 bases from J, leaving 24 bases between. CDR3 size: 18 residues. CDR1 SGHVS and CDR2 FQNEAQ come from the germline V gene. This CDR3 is CASSLHLNSTLSSYEQYF. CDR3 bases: TGTGCCAGCAGTCTCCACTTGAACAGCACCTTAAGCTCCTACGAGCAGTACTTC.

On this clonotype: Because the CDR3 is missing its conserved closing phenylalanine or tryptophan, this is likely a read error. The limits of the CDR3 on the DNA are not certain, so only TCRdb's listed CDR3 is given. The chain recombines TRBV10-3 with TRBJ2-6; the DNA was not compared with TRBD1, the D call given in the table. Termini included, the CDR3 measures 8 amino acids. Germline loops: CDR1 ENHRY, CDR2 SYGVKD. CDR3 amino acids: CAISELGQ.

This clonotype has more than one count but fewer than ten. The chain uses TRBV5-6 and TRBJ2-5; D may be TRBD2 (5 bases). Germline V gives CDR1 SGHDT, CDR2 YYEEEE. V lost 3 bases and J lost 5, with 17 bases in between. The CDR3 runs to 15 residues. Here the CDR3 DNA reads TGTGCCAGCAGCTCGATGCTAGCATTTGGGGAGACCCAGTACTTC. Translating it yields CASSSMLAFGETQYF.

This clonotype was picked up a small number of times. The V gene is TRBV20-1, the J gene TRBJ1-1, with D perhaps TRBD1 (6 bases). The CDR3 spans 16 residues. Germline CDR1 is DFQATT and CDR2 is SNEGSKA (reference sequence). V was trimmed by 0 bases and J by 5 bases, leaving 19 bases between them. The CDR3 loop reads CSARDLAQGGGTEAFF. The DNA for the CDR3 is TGCAGTGCTAGAGATTTAGCACAGGGTGGTGGAACTGAAGCTTTCTTT.

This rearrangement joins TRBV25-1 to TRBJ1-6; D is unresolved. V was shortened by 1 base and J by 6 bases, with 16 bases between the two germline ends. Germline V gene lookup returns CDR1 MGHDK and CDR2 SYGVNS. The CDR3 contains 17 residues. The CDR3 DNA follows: TGTGCCAGCAGTGAATTGCACGGGGAGAGGCCTAATTCACCCCTCCACTTT. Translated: CASSELHGERPNSPLHF. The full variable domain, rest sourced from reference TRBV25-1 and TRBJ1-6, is EADIYQTPRYLVIGTGKKITLECSQTMGHDKMYWYQQDPGMELHLIHYSYGVNSTEKGDLSSESTVSRIRTEHFPLTLESARPSHTSQYLCASSELHGERPNSPLHFGNGTRLTVT.

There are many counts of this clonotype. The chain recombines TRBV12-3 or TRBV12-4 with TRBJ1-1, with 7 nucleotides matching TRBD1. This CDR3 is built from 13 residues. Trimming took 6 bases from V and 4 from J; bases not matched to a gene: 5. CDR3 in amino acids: CASSFSGGTEAFF. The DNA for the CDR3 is TGTGCCAGCAGCTTTTCAGGGGGCACTGAAGCTTTCTTT.

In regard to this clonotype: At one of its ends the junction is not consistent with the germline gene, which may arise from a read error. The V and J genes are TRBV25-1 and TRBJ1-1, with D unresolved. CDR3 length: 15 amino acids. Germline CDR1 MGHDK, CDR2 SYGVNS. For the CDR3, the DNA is TGTGCCAGCAGTGATAGTGCCGGGGTGAACACTGAAGCCTTCTTT. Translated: CASSDSAGVNTEAFF.

CDR3 sequence (DNA): TGCAGTGCTCAGGGGGGGGCACATGGTGTCTACGAGCAGTACTTC. Amino acid sequence: CSAQGGAHGVYEQYF. The chain employs TRBV20-1 and TRBJ2-7; D is possibly TRBD1 or TRBD2 (7 bases each). V lost 5 bases and J lost 3, with 20 bases in between. The CDR3 sequence is 15 residues long. CDR1 is DFQATT and CDR2 is SNEGSKA in the germline V gene (reference sequence).